This T cell receptor beta chain was sequenced during a study of blood T cell repertoires in COVID-19. The wider study: Researchers got acute and convalescent COVID-19 samples from the United States, Italy and Spain. The cDNA or gDNA used as material had been derived from T cells, B-cell-depleted T cells, or PBMCs.

Per the original data handling: Cell counts per sample came from amplifying reference gene primers. TCRdb keeps only in-frame clones here, not all; method: immunoSEQ multiplex PCR. V, J and clone size reflect that table, while D and trimming were determined from the DNA. The sample holds under 250,000 clones, over 80% seen once. Source material: peripheral blood. The TCR comes from a woman in her 70s with active or convalescent COVID-19.

The CDR3 spells CASSLARPRADSGRAYNEQFF. CDR3 nucleotide sequence: TGTGCCAGCAGTTTAGCACGCCCGCGGGCGGACAGCGGGAGAGCTTACAATGAGCAGTTCTTC. The chain employs TRBV28 and TRBJ2-1; 8 bases match TRBD2. The V segment lost 2 bases and the J segment 4 bases; nucleotides outside the gene matches: 22. The CDR3 runs to 21 residues. Germline lookup yields CDR1 MDHEN and CDR2 SYDVKM.